What follows describes a single T cell receptor (beta chain). Its binding antigen is unknown. Nothing much larger sits one base from this clone, and base qualities are not available. The donors belonged to the validation cohort of approximately 130 subjects, which was separate from the approximately 680-subject first cohort. The library was built by means of the immunoSEQ multiplex PCR assay. The authors' analysis ran thus. A statistical classification framework was built to diagnose cytomegalovirus status from the catalog of TCR beta chain sequences. TCRdb's version of the immuneACCESS table is confined to in-frame rearrangements and falls short of the full clone set. An unresolved V gene accounts for under half of the shortfall where checked; the remainder is of unknown origin. V and J calls and clone size are copied from that table; D and trimming were computed from the DNA. The sample records just under 75,000 clones, roughly 93% of which are singletons. The ten largest clones add up to 3.2% of the sample.

These data originate in a study of cytomegalovirus exposure and HLA in healthy donors (dated by TCRdb to 2015 to 2018). A note on the overall study: According to a later analysis, the 120 or so validation repertoires were produced on the same platform as the roughly 600 repertoires of the first cohort. The study aimed to test whether cataloging public T cell receptors could reveal signatures of past pathogen exposure. Along with the roughly 700-subject first cohort, a separate validation cohort of over a hundred different subjects was used. To predict cytomegalovirus infection status, the study brought together high-throughput TCR immunosequencing, statistical association of individual TCRs with disease status, and machine learning.

The CDR3 spans 16 residues, from the cysteine through the phenylalanine. This entry keeps only the CDR3 DNA: 48 bases, framed from base 1. V has 5 bases trimmed and J has 8 bases trimmed; junction bases matching no gene number 12. The germline V gene supplies CDR1 MDHEN and CDR2 SYDVKM. Broad study findings and their caveats: In vitro tests confirmed that three of the cytomegalovirus-associated TCR beta chains recognize cytomegalovirus antigens. In both the original and validation cohorts, the classifier was reported to diagnose cytomegalovirus status with high specificity and sensitivity. A later analysis lacked HLA typing for the validation cohort, so it scored co-occurrence in that cohort across all 110 or so repertoires. It was suggested by the authors that the approach could potentially be generalized to other disease states and immunological phenotypes. While some public TCRs were present in many individuals, most TCR sequences turned up only very rarely across donors. A later analysis found that TCRs clustered in the first cohort also tended to co-occur in the roughly 120 validation repertoires, with 94% of cluster scores above 0. The study gave a list of 150 to 200 TCR beta chains associated with cytomegalovirus.

Recombination joined TRBV28 with TRBJ2-1; TRBD2 aligns with 10 central bases. Sequencing was carried out using PBMCs. This TCR derives from a woman between 18 and 30 years old in good health and CMV-seropositive. Here the CDR3 is given as CASSLEAASGSDEQFF. The nucleotides read TGTGCCAGCAGTCTCGAGGCGGCTAGCGGGAGCGATGAGCAGTTCTTC.